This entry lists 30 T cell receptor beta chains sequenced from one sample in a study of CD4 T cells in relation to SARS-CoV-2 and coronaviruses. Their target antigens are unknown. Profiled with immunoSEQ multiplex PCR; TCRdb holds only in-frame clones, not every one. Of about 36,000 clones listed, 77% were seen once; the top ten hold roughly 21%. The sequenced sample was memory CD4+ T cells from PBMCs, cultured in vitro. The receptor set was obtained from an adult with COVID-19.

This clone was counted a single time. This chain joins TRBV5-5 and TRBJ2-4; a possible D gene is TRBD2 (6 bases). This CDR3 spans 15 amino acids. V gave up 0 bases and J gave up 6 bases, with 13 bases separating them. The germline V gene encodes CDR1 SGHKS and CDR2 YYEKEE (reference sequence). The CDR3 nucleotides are TGTGCCAGCAGCTTGGATGGGGACTCGGGAAACATTCAGTACTTC. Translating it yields CASSLDGDSGNIQYF.

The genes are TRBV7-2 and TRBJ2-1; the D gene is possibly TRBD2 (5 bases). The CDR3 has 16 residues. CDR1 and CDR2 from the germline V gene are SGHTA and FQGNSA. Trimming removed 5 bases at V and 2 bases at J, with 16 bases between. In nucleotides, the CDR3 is TGTGCCAGCAGCCGTACTAGAAGTCGTGCCTACAATGAGCAGTTCTTC. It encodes CASSRTRSRAYNEQFF.

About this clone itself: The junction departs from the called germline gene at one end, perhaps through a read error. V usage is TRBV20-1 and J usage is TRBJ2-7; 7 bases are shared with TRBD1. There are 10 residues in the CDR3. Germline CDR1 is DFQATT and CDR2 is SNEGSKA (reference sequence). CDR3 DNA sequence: TGCAGTGCTGCAGACAGGGTCCAACACTTC. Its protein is CSAADRVQHF.

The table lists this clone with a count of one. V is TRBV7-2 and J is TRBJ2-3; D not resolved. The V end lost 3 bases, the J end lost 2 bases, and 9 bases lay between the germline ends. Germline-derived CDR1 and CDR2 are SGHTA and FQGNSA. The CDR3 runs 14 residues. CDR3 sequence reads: CASSFSSFTDTQYF. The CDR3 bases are TGTGCCAGCAGCTTTAGTAGTTTCACAGATACGCAGTATTTT. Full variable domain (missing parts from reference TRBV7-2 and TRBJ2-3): GAGVSQSPSNKVTEKGKDVELRCDPISGHTALYWYRQSLGQGLEFLIYFQGNSAPDKSGLPSDRFSAERTGGSVSTLTIQRTQQEDSAVYLCASSFSSFTDTQYFGPGTRLTVL.

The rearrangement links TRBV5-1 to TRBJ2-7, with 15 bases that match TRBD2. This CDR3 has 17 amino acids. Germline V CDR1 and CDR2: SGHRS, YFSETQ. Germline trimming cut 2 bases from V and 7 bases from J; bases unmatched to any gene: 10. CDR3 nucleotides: TGCGCCAGCAGCTTCGGACTAGCGGGAGGGCCTCGCGGTGAGCAGTACTTC. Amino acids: CASSFGLAGGPRGEQYF.

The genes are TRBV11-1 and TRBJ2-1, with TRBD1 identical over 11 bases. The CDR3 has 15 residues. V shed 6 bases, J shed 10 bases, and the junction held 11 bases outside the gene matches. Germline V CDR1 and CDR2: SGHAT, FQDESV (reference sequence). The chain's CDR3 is CASSDRDRGIGEQFF. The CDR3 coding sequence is TGTGCCAGCAGTGACCGGGACAGGGGGATCGGAGAGCAGTTCTTC.

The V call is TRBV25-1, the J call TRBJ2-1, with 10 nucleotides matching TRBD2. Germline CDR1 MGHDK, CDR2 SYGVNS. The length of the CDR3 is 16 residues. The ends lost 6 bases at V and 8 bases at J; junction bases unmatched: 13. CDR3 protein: CASSGYSGRYGDEQFF. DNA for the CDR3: TGTGCCAGCAGCGGTTATAGCGGGAGGTATGGGGATGAGCAGTTCTTC.

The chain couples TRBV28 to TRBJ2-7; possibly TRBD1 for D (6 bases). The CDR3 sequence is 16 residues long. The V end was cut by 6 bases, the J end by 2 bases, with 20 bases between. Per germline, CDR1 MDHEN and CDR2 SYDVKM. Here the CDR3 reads CASRPTRGMGAYEQYF. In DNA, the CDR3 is TGTGCCAGCAGACCCACAAGGGGGATGGGGGCCTACGAGCAGTACTTC.

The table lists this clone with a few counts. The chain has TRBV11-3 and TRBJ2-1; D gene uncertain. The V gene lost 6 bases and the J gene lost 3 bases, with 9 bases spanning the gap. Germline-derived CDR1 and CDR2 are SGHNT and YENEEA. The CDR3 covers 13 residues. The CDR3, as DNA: TGTGCCAGCAGTAGCTCCCGCTACAATGAGCAGTTCTTC. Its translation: CASSSSRYNEQFF.

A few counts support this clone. CDR3 in amino acids: CASSFQGSYEQYF. CDR3 nucleotides: TGTGCCAGCAGTTTTCAGGGGTCCTACGAGCAGTACTTC. V and J are TRBV27 and TRBJ2-7; a weak D match, TRBD1 (6 bases). The CDR3 runs 13 residues. Trimming stripped 3 bases from V and 1 base from J, with 7 bases between. The V gene's germline CDR1 is MNHEY and CDR2 SMNVEV (reference sequence).

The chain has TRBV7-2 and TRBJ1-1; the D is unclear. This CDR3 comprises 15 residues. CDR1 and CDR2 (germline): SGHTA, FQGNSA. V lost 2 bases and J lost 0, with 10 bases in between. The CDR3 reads CASSLYSVMNTEAFF. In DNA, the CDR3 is TGTGCCAGCAGCTTATACTCCGTTATGAACACTGAAGCTTTCTTT.

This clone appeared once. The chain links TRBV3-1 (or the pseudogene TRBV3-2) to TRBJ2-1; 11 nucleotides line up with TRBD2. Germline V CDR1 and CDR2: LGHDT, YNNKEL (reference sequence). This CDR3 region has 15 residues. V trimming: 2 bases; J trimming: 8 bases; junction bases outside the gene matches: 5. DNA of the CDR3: TGTGCCAGCAGCCAATCTAGCGGGAGGTTCTATGAGCAGTTCTTC. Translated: CASSQSSGRFYEQFF.

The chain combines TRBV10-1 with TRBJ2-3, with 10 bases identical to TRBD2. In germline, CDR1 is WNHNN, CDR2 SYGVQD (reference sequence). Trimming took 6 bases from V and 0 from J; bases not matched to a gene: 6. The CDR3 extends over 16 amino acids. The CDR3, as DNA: TGCGCCAGCAGCGAATCACTAGCGGGAAGCACAGATACGCAGTATTTT. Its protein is CASSESLAGSTDTQYF.

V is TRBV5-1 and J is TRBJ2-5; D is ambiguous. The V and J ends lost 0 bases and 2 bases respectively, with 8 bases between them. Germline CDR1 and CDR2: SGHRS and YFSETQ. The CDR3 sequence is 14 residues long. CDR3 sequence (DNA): TGCGCCAGCAGCTTGGGCCAGGCTCAAGAGACCCAGTACTTC. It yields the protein CASSLGQAQETQYF.

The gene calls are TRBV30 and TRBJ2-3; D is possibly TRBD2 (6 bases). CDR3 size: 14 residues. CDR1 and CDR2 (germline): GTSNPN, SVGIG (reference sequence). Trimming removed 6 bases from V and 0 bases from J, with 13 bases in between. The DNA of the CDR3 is TGTGCCTGCCTAGGGACTCTTAGCACAGATACGCAGTATTTT. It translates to CACLGTLSTDTQYF.

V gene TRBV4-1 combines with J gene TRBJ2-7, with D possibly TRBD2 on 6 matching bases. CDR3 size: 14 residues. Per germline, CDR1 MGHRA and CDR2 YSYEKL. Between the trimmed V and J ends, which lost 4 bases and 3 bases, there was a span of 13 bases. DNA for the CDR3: TGCGCCAGCAGCCGAGACGAGGGAGGCTACGAGCAGTACTTC. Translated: CASSRDEGGYEQYF.

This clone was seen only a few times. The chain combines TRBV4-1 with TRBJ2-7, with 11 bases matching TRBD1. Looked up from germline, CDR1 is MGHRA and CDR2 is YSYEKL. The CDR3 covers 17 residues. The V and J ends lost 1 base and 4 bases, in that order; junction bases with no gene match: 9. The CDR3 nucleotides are TGCGCCAGCAGCCAAGGCCTCCCGGACAGGGGGCGGTACGAGCAGTACTTC. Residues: CASSQGLPDRGRYEQYF.

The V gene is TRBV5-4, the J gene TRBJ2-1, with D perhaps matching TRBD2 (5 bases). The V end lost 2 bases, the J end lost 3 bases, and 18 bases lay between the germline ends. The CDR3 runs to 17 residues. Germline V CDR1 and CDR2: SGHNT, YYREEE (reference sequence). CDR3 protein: CASSLNPLGSDYNEQFF. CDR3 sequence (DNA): TGTGCCAGCAGCTTAAACCCCTTGGGGAGTGACTACAATGAGCAGTTCTTC.

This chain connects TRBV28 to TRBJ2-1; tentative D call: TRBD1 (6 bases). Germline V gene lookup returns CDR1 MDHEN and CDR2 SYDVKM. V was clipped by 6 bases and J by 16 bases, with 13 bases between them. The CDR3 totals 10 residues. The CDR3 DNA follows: TGTGCCAGCAGCGGACAGTTATCCTTCTTC. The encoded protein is CASSGQLSFF.

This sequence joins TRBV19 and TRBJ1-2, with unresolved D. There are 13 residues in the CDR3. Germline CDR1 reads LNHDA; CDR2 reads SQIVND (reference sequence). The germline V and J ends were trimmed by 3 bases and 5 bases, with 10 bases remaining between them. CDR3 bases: TGTGCCAGTAGTATGGTGGACGGATATGGCTACACCTTC. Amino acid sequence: CASSMVDGYGYTF.

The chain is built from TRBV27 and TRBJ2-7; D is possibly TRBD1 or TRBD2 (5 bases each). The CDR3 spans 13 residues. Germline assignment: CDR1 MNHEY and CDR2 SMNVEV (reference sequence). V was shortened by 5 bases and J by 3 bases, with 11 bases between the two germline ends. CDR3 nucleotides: TGTGCCAGCAGTCCCTGGGACCGCTACGAGCAGTACTTC. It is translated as CASSPWDRYEQYF.

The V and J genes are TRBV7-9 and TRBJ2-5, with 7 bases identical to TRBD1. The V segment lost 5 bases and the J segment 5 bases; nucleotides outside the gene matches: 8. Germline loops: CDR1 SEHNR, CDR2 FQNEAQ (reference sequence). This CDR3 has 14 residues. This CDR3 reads CASSSRTGSETQYF. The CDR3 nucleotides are TGTGCCAGCAGCAGCCGGACAGGTTCGGAGACCCAGTACTTC.

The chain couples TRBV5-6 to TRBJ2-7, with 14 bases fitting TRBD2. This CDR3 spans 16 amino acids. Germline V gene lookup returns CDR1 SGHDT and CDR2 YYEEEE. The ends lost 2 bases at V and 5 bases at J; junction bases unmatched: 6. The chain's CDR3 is CASSLVGLAGADEQYF. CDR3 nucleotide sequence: TGTGCCAGCAGCTTAGTGGGACTAGCGGGAGCGGACGAGCAGTACTTC.

Written as DNA, the CDR3 is TGTGCCAGCAGCTCACCGGGGGGCTACTTCACCGGGGAGCTGTTTTTT. Its translation is CASSSPGGYFTGELFF. The V and J genes are TRBV11-2 and TRBJ2-2; a weak D match, TRBD2 (7 bases). V gave up 4 bases and J gave up 4 bases, with 16 bases separating them. CDR1 and CDR2 from the germline V gene are SGHAT and FQNNGV. This CDR3 spans 16 amino acids. Full variable domain (rest looked up from reference TRBV11-2 and TRBJ2-2): EAGVAQSPRYKIIEKRQSVAFWCNPISGHATLYWYQQILGQGPKLLIQFQNNGVVDDSQLPKDRFSAERLKGVDSTLKIQPAKLEDSAVYLCASSSPGGYFTGELFFGEGSRLTVL.

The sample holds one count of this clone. CDR3: CASSQSGRSETQYF. CDR3 in DNA: TGTGCCAGCAGCCAAAGCGGGAGGAGCGAGACCCAGTACTTC. The V call is TRBV7-3, the J call TRBJ2-5; 9 bases agree with TRBD2. V lost 5 bases, J lost 5 bases, and 6 bases stayed unmatched. The germline CDR1 and CDR2 sequences are SGHTA and FQGTGA. CDR3 length equals 14 residues. The full variable domain, its missing parts supplied by reference TRBV7-3 and TRBJ2-5, is GAGVSQTPSNKVTEKGKYVELRCDPISGHTALYWYRQSLGQGPEFLIYFQGTGAADDSGLPNDRFFAVRPEGSVSTLKIQRTERGDSAVYLCASSQSGRSETQYFGPGTRLLVL.

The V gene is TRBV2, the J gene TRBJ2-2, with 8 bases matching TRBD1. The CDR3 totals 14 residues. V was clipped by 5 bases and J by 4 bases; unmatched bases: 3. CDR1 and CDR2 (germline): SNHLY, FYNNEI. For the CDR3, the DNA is TGTGCCAGCAGTTTCAGGGGGCCCACCGGGGAGCTGTTTTTT. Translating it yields CASSFRGPTGELFF.

The CDR3 DNA sequence: TGTGCCAGCTCACCACAGGGGCAGAACATTCAGTACTTC. The encoded protein is CASSPQGQNIQYF. The chain uses TRBV18 and TRBJ2-4; D possibly corresponds to TRBD1 (5 bases). Germline V lookup: CDR1 KGHSH, CDR2 LQKENI. V lost 1 base, J lost 7 bases, and 8 bases lay in between. The CDR3 spans 13 residues.

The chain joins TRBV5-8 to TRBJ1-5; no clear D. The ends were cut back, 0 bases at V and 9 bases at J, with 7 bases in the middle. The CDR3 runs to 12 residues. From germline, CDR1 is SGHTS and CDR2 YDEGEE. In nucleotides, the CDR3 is TGTGCCAGCAGCTTGGGTCTTGGGCCCCAGCATTTT. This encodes CASSLGLGPQHF.

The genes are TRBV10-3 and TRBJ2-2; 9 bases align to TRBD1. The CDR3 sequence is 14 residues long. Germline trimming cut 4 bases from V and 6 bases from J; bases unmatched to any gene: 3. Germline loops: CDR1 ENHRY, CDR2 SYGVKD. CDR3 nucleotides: TGTGCCATCAGTGGGGACAGGGAACCCGGGGAGCTGTTTTTT. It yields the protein CAISGDREPGELFF.

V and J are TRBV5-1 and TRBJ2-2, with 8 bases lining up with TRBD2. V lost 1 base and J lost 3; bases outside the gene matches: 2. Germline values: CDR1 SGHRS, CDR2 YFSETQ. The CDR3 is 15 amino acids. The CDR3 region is CASSLSGGDTGELFF. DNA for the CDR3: TGCGCCAGCAGCTTGAGCGGGGGTGACACCGGGGAGCTGTTTTTT.